Presented here are 18 T cell receptor beta chains from one specimen sequenced in a study of T cells in women clearing cervical HPV infection. Sequencing was performed with immunoSEQ multiplex PCR; in TCRdb, only in-frame clones are kept and a portion is missing. The sample has around 30,000 clones, and its top ten clones hold over 6.5%. Sample: blood buffy coat. The receptors were sampled from a woman aged 18-69 years with a cervical HPV16 infection that either progressed to CIN3+ or cleared (not recorded which).

In the case of this clone: The CDR3 end falls 3 residues outside the read, so it is completed with the germline J gene. The chain is built from TRBV2 and TRBJ1-2; D possibly corresponds to TRBD1 (5 bases). The length of the CDR3 is 12 residues. Germline values: CDR1 SNHLY, CDR2 FYNNEI. V lost 5 bases and J 4 bases, leaving 8 bases between the germline ends. The CDR3 bases that were read are TGTGCCAGCAGTATAAGGGGCTATGGC. Its translation is CASSIRGYG. The whole CDR3 region reads CASSIRGYGYTF.

To note about this clone: The read comes to an end 3 residues before the CDR3 does, leaving the germline J gene to fill in the end. The J gene is TRBJ1-2, the V gene TRBV6-1, with 7 bases that match TRBD1. In germline, CDR1 is MNHNS, CDR2 SASEGT. This CDR3 has 13 amino acids. CDR3 sequence: CASSETGFGGYTF. Incomplete CDR3 DNA: TGTGCCAGCAGTGAGACAGGGTTTGGAGGC.

The CDR3 region is CASSPRTGSNSPLHF. The part of the CDR3 DNA that was read is TGTGCCAGCAGCCCTCGGACAGGGAGCAATTCACCC. V is TRBV5-5 and J is TRBJ1-6; 8 bases are a match to TRBD1. The read is 3 residues too short to cover the CDR3 end, so that end is filled in from the germline J gene. The CDR3 totals 15 residues. Germline values: CDR1 SGHKS, CDR2 YYEKEE (reference sequence). The ends lost 4 bases at V and 7 bases at J; junction bases unmatched: 7.

As to this clone: The missing CDR3 end, 3 residues past where the read stops, is filled in from the germline J gene. The chain couples TRBV7-3 to TRBJ1-1; 7 positions match TRBD1. Germline loops: CDR1 SGHTA, CDR2 FQGTGA. This CDR3 spans 12 amino acids. CDR3 bases read: TGTGCCAGCAGCTCGACAGGGTCGGGG. It codes for CASSSTGSG. The CDR3, in full, reads CASSSTGSGAFF.

Comment on this clone: With the read ending 3 residues before the CDR3 end, the germline J gene is used to fill in that end. V gene TRBV12-3 or TRBV12-4 combines with J gene TRBJ2-7, with 10 positions matching TRBD1. Trimming at V came to 5 bases and at J to 5 bases, leaving 9 bases not matched to a gene. CDR3 length: 15 residues. CDR3 bases read: TGTGCCAGCAGTCTAGGGACAGGGGATCATGACGAG. It is translated as CASSLGTGDHDE. The full-length CDR3 reads as CASSLGTGDHDEQYF.

As for this clone: The read ends 3 residues early relative to the CDR3; the germline J gene fills the gap. The V gene is TRBV24-1, the J gene TRBJ1-2; D not resolved. Trimming pared 3 bases from V and 2 bases from J, leaving 12 bases between. CDR3 length: 15 residues. Germline lookup yields CDR1 KGHDR and CDR2 SFDVKD. The CDR3 DNA, read in part, is TGTGCCACCAGTGATGCCGCAGCGCCAAACTATGGC. Translating gives CATSDAAAPNYG. The whole CDR3 sequence is CATSDAAAPNYGYTF.

This clone is identified as medium-sized from frequency. The sequenced fragment ends 3 residues before the CDR3 boundary, so the rest is inferred from the germline J gene. V usage is TRBV19 and J usage is TRBJ2-3; 11 bases match TRBD2. The CDR3 has 14 residues. The germline V gene has CDR1 LNHDA and CDR2 SQIVND (reference sequence). Germline trimming cut 10 bases from V and 1 base from J; bases unmatched to any gene: 4. The CDR3 reads CATATSGGTDTQYF. The CDR3 bases that were read are TGTGCCACCGCGACTAGCGGGGGCACAGATACG. The full variable domain, its missing parts supplied by reference TRBV19 and TRBJ2-3, is DGGITQSPKYLFRKEGQNVTLSCEQNLNHDAMYWYRQDPGQGLRLIYYSQIVNDFQKGDIAEGYSVSREKKESFPLTVTSAQKNPTAFYLCATATSGGTDTQYFGPGTRLTVL.

A note on this clone: The read halts 3 residues ahead of the CDR3 end, with the missing end drawn from the germline J gene. The rearrangement uses TRBV7-2 and TRBJ1-5, with D hard to call. Per germline, CDR1 SGHTA and CDR2 FQGNSA. The CDR3 is 15 amino acids. CDR3 sequence reads: CASSLVPSNIDPQHF. The CDR3 bases that were read are TGTGCCAGCAGCTTAGTTCCGAGCAATATAGATCCC.

With respect to this clone: The read ends 3 residues before the CDR3 terminus; that terminus is restored from the germline J gene. The chain has TRBV6-2 or TRBV6-3 and TRBJ1-1; the D is unclear. This CDR3 contains 15 residues. Germline CDR1 and CDR2: MNHEY and SVGEGT. Between the trimmed V and J ends, which lost 5 bases and 3 bases, there was a span of 16 bases. The CDR3 DNA, read in part, is TGTGCCAGCAGTCGAACCGTCCGGGGAGACACTGAA. Its translation: CASSRTVRGDTE. The CDR3 in its entirety is CASSRTVRGDTEAFF.

Comment on this clone: The read halts 3 residues ahead of the CDR3 end, with the missing end drawn from the germline J gene. J is TRBJ1-3 and V is TRBV13, with D tentatively TRBD1 (6 bases). The CDR3 length is 13 residues. Germline CDR1 is PRHDT and CDR2 is FYEKMQ (reference sequence). Trimming pared 5 bases from V and 4 bases from J, leaving 9 bases between. CDR3 bases read: TGTGCCAGCAGCCTCGGACAGGGAAACACC. Translating gives CASSLGQGNT. The full-length CDR3 reads as CASSLGQGNTIYF.

Comment on this clone: The read is 3 residues too short to cover the CDR3 end, so that end is filled in from the germline J gene. The chain couples TRBV19 to TRBJ1-4; D possibly corresponds to TRBD1 (5 bases). CDR3 size: 16 residues. Trimming removed 3 bases at V and 2 bases at J, with 13 bases between. Germline loops: CDR1 LNHDA, CDR2 SQIVND (reference sequence). The CDR3 bases that were read are TGTGCCAGTAGTATCCCCTCGGCAGGGACTAATGAAAAA. Amino acids: CASSIPSAGTNEK. In full, the CDR3 is CASSIPSAGTNEKLFF.

A word on this clone: The CDR3 goes on 3 residues after the read ends, and that part is filled in from the germline J gene. The chain uses TRBV11-2 and TRBJ1-3, with D possibly matching TRBD1 (6 bases). Germline values: CDR1 SGHAT, CDR2 FQNNGV. The CDR3 is made up of 15 amino acids. V was shortened by 6 bases and J by 4 bases, with 16 bases between the two germline ends. The CDR3 region is CASRPMGADGNTIYF. CDR3 DNA (partial): TGTGCCAGCAGACCTATGGGGGCGGACGGAAACACC. Filled out from reference TRBV11-2 and TRBJ1-3, the complete variable domain reads EAGVAQSPRYKIIEKRQSVAFWCNPISGHATLYWYQQILGQGPKLLIQFQNNGVVDDSQLPKDRFSAERLKGVDSTLKIQPAKLEDSAVYLCASRPMGADGNTIYFGEGSWLTVV.

With regard to this clone: Coverage ceases 3 residues before the CDR3 finishes, and the germline J gene fills in the end. This rearrangement joins TRBV29-1 to TRBJ2-2, with TRBD1 matching 7 bases. The V gene end was trimmed by 7 bases and the J gene end by 8 bases; junction bases not matched to a gene: 10. CDR3 length: 13 residues. Germline V CDR1 and CDR2: SQVTM, ANQGSEA. The part of the CDR3 DNA that was read is TGCAGCGCCCAAGGGGGCTCAATGGGGGAG. Its translation: CSAQGGSMGE. The CDR3 as a whole reads CSAQGGSMGELFF.

A note on this clone: The read ends 3 residues shy of where the CDR3 ends; the end is completed using the germline J gene. The V and J genes are TRBV7-9 and TRBJ2-2; no clear D. This CDR3 region has 14 residues. The germline V gene encodes CDR1 SEHNR and CDR2 FQNEAQ (reference sequence). Trimming removed 3 bases at V and 9 bases at J, with 14 bases between. CDR3 sequence: CASSFAAAIRELFF. CDR3 bases read: TGTGCCAGCAGCTTCGCGGCCGCTATCCGGGAG.

Note on this clone: With the read ending 3 residues before the CDR3 end, the germline J gene is used to fill in that end. V usage is TRBV4-1 and J usage is TRBJ1-2; a weak D match, TRBD1 (6 bases). Germline values: CDR1 MGHRA, CDR2 YSYEKL. CDR3 size: 11 residues. Incomplete CDR3 DNA: TGCGCCAGCAGCAGGGGGAGGGGC. This codes for CASSRGRG. The full CDR3 protein reads CASSRGRGYTF.

As concerns this clone: The read stops 3 residues short of the end of the CDR3; the missing end is completed from the germline J gene. The chain combines TRBV7-9 with TRBJ1-4; 7 bases agree with TRBD1. The CDR3 is made up of 15 amino acids. J lost 5 bases, V lost 4 bases, and 7 bases had no gene match. In germline, CDR1 is SEHNR, CDR2 FQNEAQ (reference sequence). CDR3 DNA (partial): TGTGCCAGCAGCTACCCGCCACAGGGGAATGAAAAA. Protein product: CASSYPPQGNEK. The complete CDR3 protein is CASSYPPQGNEKLFF.

Details on this clone: The CDR3 extends 3 residues past the end of the read, so its final part is completed from the germline J gene. V is TRBV19 and J is TRBJ1-1; D is possibly TRBD1 (6 bases). The V gene's germline CDR1 is LNHDA and CDR2 SQIVND (reference sequence). Trimming stripped 9 bases from V and 0 bases from J, with 11 bases between. This CDR3 has 13 residues. The covered CDR3 bases are TGTGCCAGCAGGAGGGGGATGAACACTGAA. Its protein product is CASRRGMNTE. The entire CDR3 reads CASRRGMNTEAFF. Looking up the rest from reference TRBV19 and TRBJ1-1 gives the full variable domain: DGGITQSPKYLFRKEGQNVTLSCEQNLNHDAMYWYRQDPGQGLRLIYYSQIVNDFQKGDIAEGYSVSREKKESFPLTVTSAQKNPTAFYLCASRRGMNTEAFFGQGTRLTVV.

Notes on this clone: The sequenced fragment ends 3 residues before the CDR3 boundary, so the rest is inferred from the germline J gene. This chain joins TRBV7-9 and TRBJ1-4, with 8 bases aligning to TRBD1. The CDR3 has 14 amino acids. With V trimmed by 4 bases and J by 8 bases, 6 bases remained unmatched. CDR1 is SEHNR and CDR2 is FQNEAQ in the germline V gene (reference sequence). The CDR3 loop reads CASSSTQGVEKLFF. The CDR3 DNA, read in part, is TGTGCCAGCAGCTCGACACAGGGGGTAGAAAAA.